This T cell receptor beta chain emerged from a study of T-cell memory formation after mild COVID-19. Study context: There were largely donor-specific TCR clusters.

In its sample, this clonotype was seen a few times. The antigen is unknown. V gave up 4 bases and J gave up 5 bases; unmatched junction bases: 2. Per germline, CDR1 SGHKS and CDR2 YYEKEE (reference sequence). CDR3 length: 13 amino acids. Study findings and constraints: CM and EM subsets held most contracting CD4+ clones; EMRA held CD8+ ones. Memory cells collected pre-infection included some clones that later responded, suggesting cross-reactive memory joined. Clones that contracted from day 15 to 85 were balanced CD4/CD8, while later expanders leaned CD4+.

From the 5' RACE reads, TCRdb called clonotypes with MiXCR, one entry per CDR3 protein. There are 400,000 to 500,000 distinct CDR3 sequences in the sample; 20% occur only once, and 7.5% to 10% lies in the top ten. The clonotype was recovered from an adult woman who had mild COVID-19 (a few samples of this study predate the infection). Cell type and time point are not known. The sequencing input was PBMCs or a T cell subset sorted from them (not recorded which). The chain uses TRBV5-5 and TRBJ2-5; 10 bases are shared with TRBD2. DNA of the CDR3: TGTGCCAGCAGCATGACTAGCGGGGAGACCCAGTACTTC. Residues: CASSMTSGETQYF.